The TCR beta chain under discussion was sequenced for a study of blood T cell repertoires in COVID-19. Here immunoSEQ multiplex PCR was the method, and the copy in TCRdb shows in-frame clones only, minus some. The sample carries fewer than 350,000 clones, around 85% recorded once. CDR3 length: 17 residues. Sequencing was performed on PBMCs or T cells enriched from blood (not recorded which). The chain has TRBV12-2 and TRBJ2-1; the tabulated D call, TRBD2, remains unverified against the DNA. TRBV12-2 is a recognized pseudogene. This sequence was found in a woman in her twenties or thirties who had been exposed to COVID-19. CDR3: CASRYPVRPRAYNEQFF. The DNA of the CDR3 is TGTGCAAGTCGCTACCCGGTGAGGCCTCGGGCCTACAATGAGCAGTTCTTC.